The 19 T cell receptor beta chains reported below all come from one sample, sequenced in a study of graft-versus-host responses after intestinal transplantation. Assay: immunoSEQ multiplex PCR; the TCRdb copy retains only in-frame clones and omits some. The repertoire holds more than 13,000 clones, with 70% as singletons. Graft-derived tissue was subjected to processing to liberate intraepithelial and lamina propria lymphocytes. Specimen: ileum tissue, collected about 680 days after intestinal transplantation. These receptor sequences come from a human patient who received an intestinal transplant, so some T cells may come from the graft donor.

Remarks on this clone: This sample also contains other DNA sequences that code for the same CDR3. V gene TRBV5-1 combines with J gene TRBJ2-7; TRBD2 matches at 10 bases. The V and J ends lost 2 bases and 2 bases, in that order; junction bases with no gene match: 7. The CDR3 consists of 16 residues. Germline V gene sequence: CDR1 SGHRS, CDR2 YFSETQ. The CDR3 here is CASSLRLAGEAYEQYF. The CDR3 coding sequence is TGCGCCAGCAGCTTAAGGCTAGCGGGAGAGGCCTACGAGCAGTACTTC.

The rearrangement links TRBV15 to TRBJ2-7, with a possible D match to TRBD1 (6 bases). Germline V gene data show CDR1 as LNHNV and CDR2 as YYDKDF (reference sequence). CDR3 length equals 13 residues. V lost 0 bases, J lost 3 bases, and 6 bases lay in between. The CDR3 nucleotides are TGTGCCACCAGCAGAGACAGGGGCTACGAGCAGTACTTC. This codes for CATSRDRGYEQYF.

The chain carries TRBV30 and TRBJ1-4; TRBD1 might be the D (5 bases). The CDR3 is made up of 17 amino acids. Germline V lookup: CDR1 GTSNPN, CDR2 SVGIG (reference sequence). V lost 2 bases to trimming and J lost 5 bases, with 21 bases between them. The CDR3 protein is CAWSREGPGPPNEKLFF. In DNA, the CDR3 is TGTGCCTGGAGTAGAGAGGGACCGGGACCGCCAAATGAAAAACTGTTTTTT.

The chain's CDR3 is CASSIYAGQETQYF. CDR3 nucleotide sequence: TGTGCCAGTAGTATTTATGCGGGGCAAGAGACCCAGTACTTC. The rearrangement joins TRBV19 to TRBJ2-5; D may be TRBD2 (6 bases). The CDR3 extends over 14 amino acids. The V end was cut by 3 bases, the J end by 2 bases, with 10 bases between. Germline CDR1 LNHDA, CDR2 SQIVND (reference sequence). The full variable domain, in which reference TRBV19 and TRBJ2-5 provide the parts outside the CDR3, is DGGITQSPKYLFRKEGQNVTLSCEQNLNHDAMYWYRQDPGQGLRLIYYSQIVNDFQKGDIAEGYSVSREKKESFPLTVTSAQKNPTAFYLCASSIYAGQETQYFGPGTRLLVL.

The chain combines TRBV11-3 with TRBJ1-6; a weak D match, TRBD1 (5 bases). The CDR3 has 15 amino acids. Germline V gene sequence: CDR1 SGHNT, CDR2 YENEEA. The V end lost 1 base, the J end lost 4 bases, and 8 bases lay between the germline ends. The CDR3 reads CASSLGEGYNSPLHF. The CDR3 DNA follows: TGTGCCAGCAGCTTAGGGGAGGGGTATAATTCACCCCTCCACTTT.

The sample holds one count of this clone. The chain couples TRBV7-3 to TRBJ2-3; no clear D. This CDR3 is built from 13 residues. V was cut by 2 bases and J by 3 bases, with 6 bases left in between. The germline gives CDR1 SGHTA, CDR2 FQGTGA. The DNA for the CDR3 is TGTGCCAGCAGCTTATCGATTACAGATACGCAGTATTTT. Translating it yields CASSLSITDTQYF.

The CDR3 bases are TGTGCCAGCAGCCGAGGAGGCGGGGGGAACACCGGGGAGCTGTTTTTT. It codes for CASSRGGGGNTGELFF. The V call is TRBV28, the J call TRBJ2-2, with 7 bases matching TRBD2. Germline V gives CDR1 MDHEN, CDR2 SYDVKM. V shed 6 bases and J 1 base; nucleotides not matched to a gene: 8. The CDR3 extends over 16 amino acids. Using reference TRBV28 and TRBJ2-2 for the parts outside the CDR3, the full variable domain is DVKVTQSSRYLVKRTGEKVFLECVQDMDHENMFWYRQDPGLGLRLIYFSYDVKMKEKGDIPEGYSVSREKKERFSLILESASTNQTSMYLCASSRGGGGNTGELFFGEGSRLTVL.

The chain employs TRBV2 and TRBJ2-1; D ambiguous. Germline CDR1 and CDR2: SNHLY and FYNNEI. The CDR3 spans 14 residues. V shed 6 bases and J shed 7 bases, with 16 bases lying between them. CDR3 protein: CASRVEVKGNEQFF. CDR3 nucleotide sequence: TGTGCCAGCAGGGTCGAAGTTAAGGGAAATGAGCAGTTCTTC.

This clone was counted a single time. The chain carries TRBV11-3 and TRBJ2-1, with TRBD1 matching 10 bases. In germline, CDR1 is SGHNT, CDR2 YENEEA. V was pared by 0 bases and J by 2 bases, with 4 bases of the junction left unmatched. The CDR3 is 17 amino acids. CDR3 nucleotides: TGTGCCAGCAGCTTAGAGGGTGACAGGGGGCCCTACAATGAGCAGTTCTTC. Amino acids: CASSLEGDRGPYNEQFF.

DNA of the CDR3: TGTGCCCGGCAGGGTAGGAACTATGGCTACACCTTC. It codes for CARQGRNYGYTF. The chain has TRBV30 and TRBJ1-2; D perhaps matches TRBD1 (5 bases). In germline, CDR1 is GTSNPN, CDR2 SVGIG (reference sequence). Trimming pared 8 bases from V and 2 bases from J, leaving 12 bases between. The CDR3 is made up of 12 amino acids.

The chain combines TRBV6-6 with TRBJ1-1, with no clear D. V was clipped by 5 bases and J by 1 base, with 8 bases between them. The germline V gene has CDR1 MNHNY and CDR2 SVGAGI (reference sequence). CDR3 length equals 13 residues. The CDR3 loop reads CASSLTENTEAFF. The CDR3 DNA is TGTGCCAGCAGTCTAACGGAGAACACTGAAGCTTTCTTT.

The rearrangement joins TRBV7-4 to TRBJ2-7, with D possibly TRBD1 on 6 matching bases. CDR1 is SGHVT, CDR2 SQSDAQ, per germline. V shed 0 bases and J shed 4 bases, with 22 bases lying between them. This CDR3 contains 18 residues. The CDR3 region has the DNA TGTGCCAGCAGCTTAGCCGCCCCGGGACAACAAATCCCATACGAGCAGTACTTC. The encoded protein is CASSLAAPGQQIPYEQYF. Drawing the rest from reference TRBV7-4 and TRBJ2-7, the complete variable domain is GAGVSQSPRYKVAKRGRDVALRCDSISGHVTLYWYRQTLGQGSEVLTYSQSDAQRDKSGRPSGRFSAERPERSVSTLKIQRTEQGDSAVYLCASSLAAPGQQIPYEQYFGPGTRLTVT.

The chain employs TRBV19 and TRBJ2-2, with D possibly being TRBD2 (6 bases). The germline V and J ends were trimmed by 2 bases and 8 bases, with 15 bases remaining between them. This CDR3 is built from 15 residues. Germline CDR1 LNHDA, CDR2 SQIVND (reference sequence). The CDR3 region has the DNA TGTGCCAGTAGTATACGGGACTTATCACCTGGGGAGCTGTTTTTT. The encoded protein is CASSIRDLSPGELFF.

A word on this clone: Additional DNA sequences in this sample encode the identical CDR3. The rearrangement joins TRBV15 to TRBJ2-7; D remains unclear. The length of the CDR3 is 13 residues. Trimming cost V 0 bases and J 1 base, with 4 bases left between them. Germline loops: CDR1 LNHNV, CDR2 YYDKDF (reference sequence). CDR3 sequence reads: CATSRDKSYEQYF. The CDR3 region has the DNA TGTGCCACCAGCAGAGACAAGTCCTACGAGCAGTACTTC.

The sample holds a few counts of this clone. The chain carries TRBV7-2 and TRBJ1-6; 7 nucleotides align to TRBD1. J gave up 7 bases and V 0 bases, and 3 bases lay outside the gene matches. Germline-derived CDR1 and CDR2 are SGHTA and FQGNSA. The CDR3 consists of 15 residues. DNA for the CDR3: TGTGCCAGCAGCTTAGCGACAGGGACGAATTCACCCCTCCACTTT. This codes for CASSLATGTNSPLHF.

CDR3 nucleotides: TGTGCCAGTAGTATAGGGGGCGGCAATGAGCAGTTCTTC. Its protein product is CASSIGGGNEQFF. This chain uses TRBV19 with TRBJ2-1; the D gene is possibly TRBD1 (5 bases). Germline loops: CDR1 LNHDA, CDR2 SQIVND (reference sequence). V was cut by 1 base and J by 6 bases, with 7 bases left in between. The CDR3 spans 13 residues.

The rearrangement uses TRBV2 and TRBJ2-7; 7 bases match TRBD2. The V and J ends lost 7 bases and 0 bases, in that order; junction bases with no gene match: 12. There are 16 residues in the CDR3. The germline V gene encodes CDR1 SNHLY and CDR2 FYNNEI. CDR3 bases: TGTGCCAGCATGGCGGGAGCAACAATAAACTCCTACGAGCAGTACTTC. This gives the protein CASMAGATINSYEQYF.

This clone was observed a few times. The chain has TRBV12-5 and TRBJ2-7; 9 nucleotides align to TRBD1. The ends lost 3 bases at V and 4 bases at J; junction bases unmatched: 1. CDR1 and CDR2 from the germline V gene are LGHNT and FRNRAP. This CDR3 has 13 residues. The CDR3 protein is CASGFDRGYEQYF. The CDR3 bases are TGTGCTAGTGGTTTTGACAGGGGGTACGAGCAGTACTTC.

This clone appeared once. The rearrangement links TRBV29-1 to TRBJ2-1; D tentatively reads TRBD1 or TRBD2 (6 bases each). This CDR3 spans 13 amino acids. The V end lost 8 bases, the J end lost 1 base, and 12 bases lay between the germline ends. CDR1 SQVTM and CDR2 ANQGSEA come from the germline V gene. CDR3 protein: CSSRGTSYNEQFF. The CDR3 DNA is TGCAGCTCACGGGGGACATCCTACAATGAGCAGTTCTTC.